This entry lists 3 T cell receptor beta chains sequenced from one sample in a study of CD8 T cell repertoires and HIV-1 epitope variants (dated by TCRdb to 2018 to 2020). The library was built by means of the immunoSEQ multiplex PCR assay. Drawn from immuneACCESS, this table holds only the in-frame rearrangements with V and J called that TCRdb kept. Clones are partly lost; checked studies trace under half to an unresolved V gene and leave the rest unexplained. The sample yields more than 85,000 clones; roughly four fifths were counted once. Jointly, the top ten make up 20% to 30% of the sample. Material: uncultured baseline CD8+ T cells from peripheral blood mononuclear cells (PBMCs). These receptors were obtained from a male donor with HIV.

The chain has TRBV5-1 and TRBJ1-2, with 10 bases fitting TRBD1. CDR3 length equals 17 residues. CDR1 is SGHRS and CDR2 is YFSETQ in the germline V gene. Unmatched junction bases numbered 7, after V lost 2 bases and J lost 0 bases. This CDR3 is CASSFRDRGYSNYGYTF. The CDR3, as DNA: TGCGCCAGCAGCTTTCGGGACAGGGGATACTCTAACTATGGCTACACCTTC.

V is TRBV7-2 and J is TRBJ1-1; weak D call: TRBD1 (5 bases). Germline CDR1 reads SGHTA; CDR2 reads FQGNSA. This CDR3 region has 17 residues. V shed 0 bases and J shed 4 bases, with 18 bases lying between them. The CDR3 sequence: CASSLAILQAHGTEAFF. In nucleotides, the CDR3 is TGTGCCAGCAGCTTAGCGATTCTACAGGCTCACGGCACTGAAGCTTTCTTT.

This chain connects TRBV2 to TRBJ2-1, with D uncertain. Germline CDR1 SNHLY, CDR2 FYNNEI. This CDR3 spans 13 amino acids. V was clipped by 5 bases and J by 6 bases, with 11 bases between them. The CDR3 DNA reads as TGTGCCAGCAGTTTAGGTAGTGCCAATGAGCAGTTCTTC. Its protein is CASSLGSANEQFF.